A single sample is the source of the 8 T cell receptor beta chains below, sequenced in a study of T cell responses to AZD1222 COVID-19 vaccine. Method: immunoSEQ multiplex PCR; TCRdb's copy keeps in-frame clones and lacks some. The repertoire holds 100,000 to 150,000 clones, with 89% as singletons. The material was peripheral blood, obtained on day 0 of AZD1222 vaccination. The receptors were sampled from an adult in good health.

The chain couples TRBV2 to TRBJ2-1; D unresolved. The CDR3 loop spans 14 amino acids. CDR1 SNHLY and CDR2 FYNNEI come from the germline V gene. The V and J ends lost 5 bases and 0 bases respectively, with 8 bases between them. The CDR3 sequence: CASSRYSSYNEQFF. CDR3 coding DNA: TGTGCCAGCAGTCGGTATAGCTCCTACAATGAGCAGTTCTTC.

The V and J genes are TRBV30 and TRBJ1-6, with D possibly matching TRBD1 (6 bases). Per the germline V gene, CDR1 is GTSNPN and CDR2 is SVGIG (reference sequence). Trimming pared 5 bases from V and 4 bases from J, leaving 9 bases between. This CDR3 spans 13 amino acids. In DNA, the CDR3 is TGTGCCTGGGCGGACAGTTATAATTCACCCCTCCACTTT. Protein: CAWADSYNSPLHF.

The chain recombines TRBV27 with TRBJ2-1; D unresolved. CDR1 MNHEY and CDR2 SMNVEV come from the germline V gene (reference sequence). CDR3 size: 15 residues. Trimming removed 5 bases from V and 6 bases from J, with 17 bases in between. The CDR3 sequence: CASSPGVSRVNEQFF. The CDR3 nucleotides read TGTGCCAGCAGTCCCGGTGTCTCCCGGGTCAATGAGCAGTTCTTC.

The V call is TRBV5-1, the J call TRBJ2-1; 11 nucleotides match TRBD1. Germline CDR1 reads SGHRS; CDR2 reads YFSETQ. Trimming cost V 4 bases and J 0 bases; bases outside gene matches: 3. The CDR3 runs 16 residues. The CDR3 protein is CASSRGTGGSYNEQFF. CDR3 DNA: TGCGCCAGCAGCCGAGGGACAGGGGGCTCCTACAATGAGCAGTTCTTC.

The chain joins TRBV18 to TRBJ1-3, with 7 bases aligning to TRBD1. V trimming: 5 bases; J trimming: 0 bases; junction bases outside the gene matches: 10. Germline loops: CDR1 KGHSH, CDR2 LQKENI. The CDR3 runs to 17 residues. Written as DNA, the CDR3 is TGTGCCAGCTCAGCAAAAACAGGACAGGTCTCTGGAAACACCATATATTTT. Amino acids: CASSAKTGQVSGNTIYF.

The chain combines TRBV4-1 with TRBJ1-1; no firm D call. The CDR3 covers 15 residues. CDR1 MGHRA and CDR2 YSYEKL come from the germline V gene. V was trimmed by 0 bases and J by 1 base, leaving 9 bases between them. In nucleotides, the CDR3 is TGCGCCAGCAGCCAAGATCGGGTAGGGAACACTGAAGCTTTCTTT. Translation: CASSQDRVGNTEAFF.

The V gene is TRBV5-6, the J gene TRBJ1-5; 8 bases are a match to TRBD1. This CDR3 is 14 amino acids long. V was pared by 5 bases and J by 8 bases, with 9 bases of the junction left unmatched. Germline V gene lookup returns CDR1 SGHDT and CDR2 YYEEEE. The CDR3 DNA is TGTGCCAGCAGTCGACAGGGGCCCCTCAAGCCCCAGCATTTT. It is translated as CASSRQGPLKPQHF.

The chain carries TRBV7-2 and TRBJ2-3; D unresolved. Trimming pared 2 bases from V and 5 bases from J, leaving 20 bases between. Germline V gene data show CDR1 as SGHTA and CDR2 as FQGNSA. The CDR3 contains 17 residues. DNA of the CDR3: TGTGCCAGCAGCTTAACCAATTCTAGATTCCTTAGAGATACGCAGTATTTT. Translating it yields CASSLTNSRFLRDTQYF.